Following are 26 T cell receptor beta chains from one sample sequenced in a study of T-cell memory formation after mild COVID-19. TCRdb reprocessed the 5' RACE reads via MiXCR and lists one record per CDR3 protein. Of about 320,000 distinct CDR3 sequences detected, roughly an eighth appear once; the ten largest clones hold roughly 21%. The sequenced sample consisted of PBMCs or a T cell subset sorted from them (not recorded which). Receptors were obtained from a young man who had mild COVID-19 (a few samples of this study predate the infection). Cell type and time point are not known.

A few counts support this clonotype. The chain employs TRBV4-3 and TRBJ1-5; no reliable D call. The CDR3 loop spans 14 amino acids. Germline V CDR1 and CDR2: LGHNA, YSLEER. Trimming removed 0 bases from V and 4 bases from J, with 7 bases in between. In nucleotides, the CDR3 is TGCGCCAGCAGCCAAGATTCCAATAATCAGCCCCAGCATTTT. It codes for CASSQDSNNQPQHF.

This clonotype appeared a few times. CDR3 region: CASRLPTEFYGYTF. The CDR3 DNA follows: TGTGCCAGCAGATTACCGACAGAGTTCTATGGCTACACCTTC. V gene TRBV28 combines with J gene TRBJ1-2; D perhaps matches TRBD1 (5 bases). CDR3 length: 14 amino acids. V shed 6 bases and J shed 4 bases, with 15 bases lying between them. CDR1 is MDHEN, CDR2 SYDVKM, per germline.

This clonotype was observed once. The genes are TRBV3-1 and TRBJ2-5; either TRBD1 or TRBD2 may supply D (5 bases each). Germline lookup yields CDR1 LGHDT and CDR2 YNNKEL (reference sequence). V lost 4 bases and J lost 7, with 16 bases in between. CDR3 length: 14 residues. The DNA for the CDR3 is TGTGCCAGCAGCCCCCGGGACCTCGACGGGACCCAGTACTTC. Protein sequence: CASSPRDLDGTQYF.

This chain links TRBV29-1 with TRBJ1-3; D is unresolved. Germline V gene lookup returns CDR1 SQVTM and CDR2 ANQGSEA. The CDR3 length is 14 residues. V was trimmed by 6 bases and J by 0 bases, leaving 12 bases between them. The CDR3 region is CSVADGYSGNTIYF. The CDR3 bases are TGCAGCGTGGCGGACGGGTACTCTGGAAACACCATATATTTT.

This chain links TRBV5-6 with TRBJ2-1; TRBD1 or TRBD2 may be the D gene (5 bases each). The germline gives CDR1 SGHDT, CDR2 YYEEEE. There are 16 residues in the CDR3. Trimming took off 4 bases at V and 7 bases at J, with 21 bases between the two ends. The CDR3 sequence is CASSPLNLRAGNEQFF. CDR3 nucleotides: TGTGCCAGCAGCCCCCTTAACCTGAGGGCAGGGAATGAGCAGTTCTTC. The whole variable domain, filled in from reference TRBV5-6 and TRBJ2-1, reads DAGVTQSPTHLIKTRGQQVTLRCSPKSGHDTVSWYQQALGQGPQFIFQYYEEEERQRGNFPDRFSGHQFPNYSSELNVNALLLGDSALYLCASSPLNLRAGNEQFFGPGTRLTVL.

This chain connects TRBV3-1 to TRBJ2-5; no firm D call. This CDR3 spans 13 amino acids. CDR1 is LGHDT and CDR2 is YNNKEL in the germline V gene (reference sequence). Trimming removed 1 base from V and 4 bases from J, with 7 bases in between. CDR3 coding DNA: TGTGCCAGCAGCCAAGGTCTTTCAGAGACCCAGTACTTC. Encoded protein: CASSQGLSETQYF.

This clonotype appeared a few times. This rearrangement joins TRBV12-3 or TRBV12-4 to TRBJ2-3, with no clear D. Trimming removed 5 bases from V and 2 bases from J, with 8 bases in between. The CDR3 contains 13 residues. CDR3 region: CASSGFSTDTQYF. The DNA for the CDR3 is TGTGCCAGCAGTGGGTTCTCCACAGATACGCAGTATTTT.

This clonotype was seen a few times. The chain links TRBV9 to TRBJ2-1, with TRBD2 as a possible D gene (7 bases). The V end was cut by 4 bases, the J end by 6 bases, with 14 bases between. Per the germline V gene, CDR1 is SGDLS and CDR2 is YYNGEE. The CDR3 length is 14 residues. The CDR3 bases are TGTGCCAGCAGCCTGGGGGGGGCCACCAATGAGCAGTTCTTC. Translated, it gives CASSLGGATNEQFF.

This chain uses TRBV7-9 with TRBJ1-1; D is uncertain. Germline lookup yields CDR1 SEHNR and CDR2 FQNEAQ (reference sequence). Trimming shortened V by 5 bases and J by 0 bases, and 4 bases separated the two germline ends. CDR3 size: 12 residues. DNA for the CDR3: TGTGCCAGCAGCAGACTGAACACTGAAGCTTTCTTT. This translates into CASSRLNTEAFF.

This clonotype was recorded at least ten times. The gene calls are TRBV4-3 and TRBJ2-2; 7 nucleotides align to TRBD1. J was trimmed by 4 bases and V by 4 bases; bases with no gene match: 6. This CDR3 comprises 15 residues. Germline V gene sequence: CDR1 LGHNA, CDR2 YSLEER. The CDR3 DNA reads TGCGCCAGCAGCCCAGCGACAGGGAGCACCGGGGAGCTGTTTTTT. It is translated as CASSPATGSTGELFF.

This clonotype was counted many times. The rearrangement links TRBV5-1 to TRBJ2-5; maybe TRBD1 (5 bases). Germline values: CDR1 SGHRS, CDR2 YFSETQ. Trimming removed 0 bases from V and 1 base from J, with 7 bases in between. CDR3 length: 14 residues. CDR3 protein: CASSLGGTQETQYF. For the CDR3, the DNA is TGCGCCAGCAGCTTGGGGGGCACCCAAGAGACCCAGTACTTC.

The CDR3 region has the DNA TGTGCCAGCAGTGCGTGGCTCCGGTCTGACACCATATATTTT. Protein product: CASSAWLRSDTIYF. This sequence joins TRBV2 and TRBJ1-3; unclear D gene. The CDR3 extends over 14 amino acids. With 4 bases removed from V and 8 bases from J, the gap between germline ends came to 15 bases. The germline gives CDR1 SNHLY, CDR2 FYNNEI.

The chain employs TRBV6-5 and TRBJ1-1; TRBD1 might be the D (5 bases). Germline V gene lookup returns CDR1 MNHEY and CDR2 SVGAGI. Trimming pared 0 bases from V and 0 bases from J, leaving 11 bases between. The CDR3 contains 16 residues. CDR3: CASSYSTAGLNTEAFF. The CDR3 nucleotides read TGTGCCAGCAGTTACTCGACGGCAGGGCTGAACACTGAAGCTTTCTTT.

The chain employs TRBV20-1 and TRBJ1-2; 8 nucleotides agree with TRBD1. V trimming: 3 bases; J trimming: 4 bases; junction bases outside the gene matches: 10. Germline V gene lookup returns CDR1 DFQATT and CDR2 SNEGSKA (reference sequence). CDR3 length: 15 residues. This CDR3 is CSARRGQGALYGYTF. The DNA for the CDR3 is TGCAGTGCTAGGAGGGGCCAGGGGGCCCTCTATGGCTACACCTTC.

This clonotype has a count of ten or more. The CDR3 spells CASSQDLGEETQYF. For the CDR3, the DNA is TGCGCCAGCAGCCAAGATCTTGGGGAAGAGACCCAGTACTTC. The chain links TRBV4-3 to TRBJ2-5; D not resolved. Germline CDR1 is LGHNA and CDR2 is YSLEER. This CDR3 is 14 amino acids long. V lost 0 bases, J lost 3 bases, and 8 bases lay in between.

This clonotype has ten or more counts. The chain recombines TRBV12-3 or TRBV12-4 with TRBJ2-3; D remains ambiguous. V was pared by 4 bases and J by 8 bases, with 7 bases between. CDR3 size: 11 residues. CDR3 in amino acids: CASSSSGTQYF. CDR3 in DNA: TGTGCCAGCAGTTCATCCGGTACGCAGTATTTT.

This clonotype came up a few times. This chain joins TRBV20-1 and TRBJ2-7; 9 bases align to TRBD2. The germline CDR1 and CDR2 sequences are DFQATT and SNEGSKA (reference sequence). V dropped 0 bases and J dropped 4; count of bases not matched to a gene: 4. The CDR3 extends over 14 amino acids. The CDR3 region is CSAREASGEYEQYF. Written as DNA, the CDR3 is TGCAGTGCTAGAGAGGCTAGCGGGGAGTACGAGCAGTACTTC.

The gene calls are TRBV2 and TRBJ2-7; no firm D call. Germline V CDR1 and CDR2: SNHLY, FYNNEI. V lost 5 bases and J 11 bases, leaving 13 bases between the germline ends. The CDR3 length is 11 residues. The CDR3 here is CASSPWAEEYV. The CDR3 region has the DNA TGTGCCAGCAGTCCGTGGGCAGAGGAGTACGTC.

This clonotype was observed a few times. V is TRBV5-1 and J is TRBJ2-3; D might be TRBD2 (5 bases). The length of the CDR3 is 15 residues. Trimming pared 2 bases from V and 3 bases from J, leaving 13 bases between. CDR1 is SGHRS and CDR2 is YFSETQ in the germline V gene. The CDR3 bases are TGCGCCAGCAGCTTTTGGTCTGGAGGTACAGATACGCAGTATTTT. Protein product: CASSFWSGGTDTQYF.

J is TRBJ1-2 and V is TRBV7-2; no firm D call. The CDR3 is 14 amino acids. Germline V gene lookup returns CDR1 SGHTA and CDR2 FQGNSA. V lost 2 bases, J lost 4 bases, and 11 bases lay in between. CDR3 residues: CASSLFQALYGYTF. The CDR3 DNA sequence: TGTGCCAGCAGCTTATTTCAAGCCCTCTATGGCTACACCTTC.

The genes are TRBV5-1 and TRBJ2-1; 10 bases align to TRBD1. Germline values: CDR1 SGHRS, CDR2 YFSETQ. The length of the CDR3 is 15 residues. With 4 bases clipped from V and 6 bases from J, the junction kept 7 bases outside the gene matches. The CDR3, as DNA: TGCGCCAGCAGCAGACGACAGGGGGCTGTCAATGAGCAGTTCTTC. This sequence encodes CASSRRQGAVNEQFF.

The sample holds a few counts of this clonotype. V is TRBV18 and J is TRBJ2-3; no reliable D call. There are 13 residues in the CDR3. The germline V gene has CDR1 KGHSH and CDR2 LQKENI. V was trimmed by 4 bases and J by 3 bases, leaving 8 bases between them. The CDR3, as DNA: TGTGCCAGCTCACAGTCAGCGACAGATACGCAGTATTTT. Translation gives CASSQSATDTQYF.

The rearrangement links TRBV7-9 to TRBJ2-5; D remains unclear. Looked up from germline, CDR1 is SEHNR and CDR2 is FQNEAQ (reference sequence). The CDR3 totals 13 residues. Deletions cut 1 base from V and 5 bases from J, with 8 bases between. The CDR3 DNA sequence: TGTGCCAGCAGCTTAGGCGACGATGAGACCCAGTACTTC. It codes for CASSLGDDETQYF.

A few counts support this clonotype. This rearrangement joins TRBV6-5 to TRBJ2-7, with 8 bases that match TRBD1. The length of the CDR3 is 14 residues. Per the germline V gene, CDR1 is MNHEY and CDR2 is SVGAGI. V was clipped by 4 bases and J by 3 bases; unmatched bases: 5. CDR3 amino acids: CASSFGQGSYEQYV. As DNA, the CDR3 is TGTGCCAGCAGTTTCGGACAGGGAAGCTACGAGCAGTACGTC.

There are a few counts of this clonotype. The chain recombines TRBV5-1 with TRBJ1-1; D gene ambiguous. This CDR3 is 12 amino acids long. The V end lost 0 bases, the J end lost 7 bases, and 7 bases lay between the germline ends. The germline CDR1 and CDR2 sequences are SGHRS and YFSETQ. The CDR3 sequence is CASSLDTREAFF. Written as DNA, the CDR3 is TGCGCCAGCAGCTTGGATACCCGTGAAGCTTTCTTT.

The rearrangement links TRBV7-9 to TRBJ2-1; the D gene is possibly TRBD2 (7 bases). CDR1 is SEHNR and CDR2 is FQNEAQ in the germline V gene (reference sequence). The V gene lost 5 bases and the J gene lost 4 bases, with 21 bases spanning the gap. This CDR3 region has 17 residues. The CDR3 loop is CASSRPPGGPGYNEQFF. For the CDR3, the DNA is TGTGCCAGCAGCCGCCCGCCGGGGGGCCCGGGATACAATGAGCAGTTCTTC.